This T cell receptor beta chain was obtained from a study of blood T cell repertoires in COVID-19. Across the whole study: Researchers got acute and convalescent COVID-19 samples from the United States, Italy and Spain. From T cells, B-cell-depleted T cells, or PBMCs came the material, which was cDNA or gDNA.

Per the study methods: Amplification of reference gene primers was used by the study to estimate nucleated cell counts. Libraries were prepared by immunoSEQ multiplex PCR; TCRdb keeps only in-frame clonotypes and omits some of them. That table supplies the V and J calls and clone size; D and trimming were determined from the DNA. The sample holds 120,000 to 150,000 clones, almost 85% seen once. CDR3 length equals 16 residues. The germline V gene encodes CDR1 KGHSH and CDR2 LQKENI. V shed 3 bases and J 4 bases; nucleotides not matched to a gene: 5. The chain uses TRBV18 and TRBJ1-4, with 10 bases aligning to TRBD1. The material sequenced was peripheral blood. This sequence originates from a human donor with acute or convalescent COVID-19. The donor label of this sample is uncertain. CDR3 sequence reads: CASSPGTGAFNEKLFF. CDR3 sequence (DNA): TGTGCCAGCTCACCCGGGACAGGGGCCTTTAATGAAAAACTGTTTTTT.